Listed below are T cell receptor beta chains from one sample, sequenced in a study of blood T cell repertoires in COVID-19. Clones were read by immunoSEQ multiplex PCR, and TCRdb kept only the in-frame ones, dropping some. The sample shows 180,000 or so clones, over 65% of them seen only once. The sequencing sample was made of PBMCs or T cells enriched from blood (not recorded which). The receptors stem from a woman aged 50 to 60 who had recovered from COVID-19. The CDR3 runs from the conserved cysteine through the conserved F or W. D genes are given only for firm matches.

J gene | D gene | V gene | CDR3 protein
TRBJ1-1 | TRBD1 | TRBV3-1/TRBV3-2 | CASSRTGGDTEAFF
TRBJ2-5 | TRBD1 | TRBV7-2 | CASSISRDRGQETQYF
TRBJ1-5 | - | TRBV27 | CASSLTRAEDQPQHF
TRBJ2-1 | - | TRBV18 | CASSPEGQPNRGQFF
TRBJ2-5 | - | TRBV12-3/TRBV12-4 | CASSSRVGTQYF
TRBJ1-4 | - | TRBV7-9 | CASPPVGEATNEKLFF
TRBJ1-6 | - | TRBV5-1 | CASSLGQGDSPLHF
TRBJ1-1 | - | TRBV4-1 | CASSQGYSLNTEAFF
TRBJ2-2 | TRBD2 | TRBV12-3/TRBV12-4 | CASSFAGAGELFF
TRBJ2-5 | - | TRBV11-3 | CASSSGYGKTQYF
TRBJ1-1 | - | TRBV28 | CASSYDSGNTEAFF
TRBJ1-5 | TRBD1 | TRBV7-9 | CASSFWTGEGNQPQHF
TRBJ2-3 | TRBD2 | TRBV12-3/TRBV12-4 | CASGRGYTDTQYF
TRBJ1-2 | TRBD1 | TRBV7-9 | CASSPGTGGPYTF
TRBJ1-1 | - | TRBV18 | CASSPREGTAEAFF
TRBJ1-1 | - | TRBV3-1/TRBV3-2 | CASSQAWGGNTEAFF
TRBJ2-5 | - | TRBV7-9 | CASSGEGGWETQYF
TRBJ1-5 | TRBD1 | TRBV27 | CASSLGRGSNQPQHF
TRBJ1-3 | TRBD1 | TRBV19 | CAGRGIGNTIYF
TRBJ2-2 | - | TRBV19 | CASSLQRDTGELFF
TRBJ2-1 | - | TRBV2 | CASSENSNYNEQFF
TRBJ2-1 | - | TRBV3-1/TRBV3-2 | CASSHHLFSDYNEQFF
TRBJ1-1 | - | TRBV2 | CASSEPGTEAFF
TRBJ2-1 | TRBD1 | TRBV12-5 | CASGLSSGGARNEQFF
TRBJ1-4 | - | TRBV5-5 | CASSLETQTNEKLFF
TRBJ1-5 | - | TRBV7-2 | CASSLAQAGGNQPQHF
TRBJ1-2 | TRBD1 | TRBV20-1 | CSARVRQGNTF
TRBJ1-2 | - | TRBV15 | CATSGILDSDYGYTF
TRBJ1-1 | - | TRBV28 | CASSMAGAGAHEAFF
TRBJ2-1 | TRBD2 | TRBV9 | CASSPDIGTSGTYNEQFF
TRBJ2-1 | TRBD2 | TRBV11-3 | CASSGTSGSLAQNEQFF
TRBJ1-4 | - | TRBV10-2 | CASTPYSNEKLFF
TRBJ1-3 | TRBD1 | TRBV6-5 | CASRGDRRSGNTIYF
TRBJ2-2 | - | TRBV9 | CASAGAANTGELFF
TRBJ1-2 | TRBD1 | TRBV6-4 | CASSARQGAKSYGYTF
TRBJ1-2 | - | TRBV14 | CASSPDLTGGGYTF
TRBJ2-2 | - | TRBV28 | CASSPPSQVVGELFF
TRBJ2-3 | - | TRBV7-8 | CASSLVFPGGPDTQYF
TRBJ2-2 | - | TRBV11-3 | CASSPGDFYTGELFF
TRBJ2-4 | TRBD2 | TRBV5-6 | CASSFSSGRGDIQYF
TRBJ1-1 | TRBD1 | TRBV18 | CASSPLGTGDTEAFF
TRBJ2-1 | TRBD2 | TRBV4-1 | CASSQGSSGRDEQFF
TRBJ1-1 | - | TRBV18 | CASSPLLARGVTTEAFF
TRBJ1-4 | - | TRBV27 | CASSSLGSGEKLFF
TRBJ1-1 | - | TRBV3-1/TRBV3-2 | CASSPGANTEAFF